The source of this T cell receptor beta chain is a study of human T cells and chemical hapten exposure. The sample's time point: patch test 1, 2 weeks after DPC sensitization. Described treatment: therapeutic diphenylcyclopropenone sensitization with weekly scalp DPC. This clonotype has a handful of counts. TCRdb re-called the RACE reads with MiXCR, one entry per CDR3 protein. The table includes around 110,000 distinct CDR3 sequences, 9% to 14% detected once. The CDR3 loop spans 12 amino acids. Germline V gene sequence: CDR1 ENHRY, CDR2 SYGVKD. The V gene lost 4 bases and the J gene lost 12 bases, with 13 bases spanning the gap.

The starting material was whole blood, obtained in connection with sensitization to the hapten diphenylcyclopropenone (DPC). V gene TRBV10-3 combines with J gene TRBJ2-1; D not resolved. This sequence originates from a woman between 50 and 59 years old with alopecia areata. Some clones in this sample may be carry-over from other donors' samples. As DNA, the CDR3 is TGTGCCATCAGTGCACAGCCCAAGGGGCAGTTCTTC. Protein sequence: CAISAQPKGQFF.